These 30 T cell receptor beta chains came from one sample sequenced in a study of cytomegalovirus exposure and HLA in healthy donors. PCR employed 60 Vbeta and 13 Jbeta primers. The repertoire was sequenced with immunoSEQ multiplex PCR; TCRdb's copy has only in-frame clones and lacks some. The sample contains about 120,000 clones, about 83% of which appear only once. The source material was PBMCs. The receptors were gathered from a middle-aged woman in good health and CMV-seropositive.

The chain employs TRBV11-2 and TRBJ2-5; 12 nucleotides agree with TRBD1. Looked up from germline, CDR1 is SGHAT and CDR2 is FQNNGV. This CDR3 is built from 16 residues. Germline trimming cut 2 bases from V and 11 bases from J; bases unmatched to any gene: 12. CDR3: CASSLLTGQGAREQYF. The DNA of the CDR3 is TGTGCCAGCAGCTTATTGACGGGACAGGGGGCGCGGGAGCAGTACTTC.

J is TRBJ2-1 and V is TRBV9; D is unclear. CDR1 is SGDLS, CDR2 YYNGEE, per germline. The CDR3 consists of 14 residues. Trimming pared 4 bases from V and 4 bases from J, leaving 12 bases between. The CDR3: CASSSLTNYNEQFF. CDR3 nucleotides: TGTGCCAGCAGCAGCCTAACTAATTACAATGAGCAGTTCTTC.

The chain links TRBV2 to TRBJ2-6; TRBD1 matches at 8 bases. CDR1 and CDR2 from the germline V gene are SNHLY and FYNNEI. Trimming cost V 3 bases and J 1 base; bases outside gene matches: 11. The CDR3 consists of 19 residues. Written as DNA, the CDR3 is TGTGCCAGCAGTGATGGAGTGGAGACAGGGGCTTCTGGGGCCAACGTCCTGACTTTC. Encoded protein: CASSDGVETGASGANVLTF.

J is TRBJ1-2 and V is TRBV6-5; tentative D call: TRBD1 (6 bases). Germline V gene data show CDR1 as MNHEY and CDR2 as SVGAGI. Trimming removed 0 bases from V and 8 bases from J, with 7 bases in between. This CDR3 contains 12 residues. The CDR3 loop reads CASSYSGTGYTF. The DNA for the CDR3 is TGTGCCAGCAGTTACTCCGGGACAGGCTACACCTTC.

V is TRBV11-2 and J is TRBJ2-2; 9 bases agree with TRBD2. V dropped 7 bases and J dropped 7; count of bases not matched to a gene: 19. This CDR3 region has 18 residues. Germline V CDR1 and CDR2: SGHAT, FQNNGV. The CDR3 reads CASNPRGASGVGNGELFF. Here the CDR3 DNA reads TGTGCCAGCAACCCCCGGGGTGCTAGCGGGGTGGGGAACGGGGAGCTGTTTTTT.

This clone was recorded only once. CDR3 residues: CAISEGRTSYGYTF. The CDR3 coding sequence is TGTGCCATCAGTGAGGGGCGGACAAGCTATGGCTACACCTTC. The V and J genes are TRBV10-3 and TRBJ1-2, with D tentatively TRBD1 (5 bases). The V and J ends lost 2 bases and 4 bases respectively, with 11 bases between them. Germline V gene lookup returns CDR1 ENHRY and CDR2 SYGVKD. CDR3 length: 14 amino acids.

The chain joins TRBV9 to TRBJ1-2; D may be TRBD1 (5 bases). V was shortened by 3 bases and J by 7 bases, with 13 bases between the two germline ends. This CDR3 is built from 13 residues. Germline V gene lookup returns CDR1 SGDLS and CDR2 YYNGEE. CDR3 DNA sequence: TGTGCCAGCAGCGAGGGGCTGGTCTCTGGCTACACCTTC. This gives the protein CASSEGLVSGYTF.

The chain links TRBV5-8 to TRBJ2-7; D perhaps matches TRBD1 (6 bases). CDR1 is SGHTS, CDR2 YDEGEE, per germline. V lost 2 bases and J 3 bases, leaving 9 bases between the germline ends. CDR3 length: 13 residues. The chain's CDR3 is CASSFTGYYEQYF. CDR3 bases: TGTGCCAGCAGCTTTACAGGGTACTACGAGCAGTACTTC.

The chain uses TRBV12-5 and TRBJ1-4; the D gene is possibly TRBD1 (6 bases). This CDR3 has 13 residues. CDR1 is LGHNT, CDR2 FRNRAP, per germline. With 6 bases removed from V and 7 bases from J, the gap between germline ends came to 12 bases. The CDR3 region is CASGLEGVEKLFF. The CDR3 DNA reads TGTGCTAGTGGCCTTGAGGGGGTTGAAAAACTGTTTTTT.

The chain carries TRBV28 and TRBJ2-3; 7 nucleotides align to TRBD2. V lost 2 bases, J lost 4 bases, and 6 bases stayed unmatched. CDR3 length: 15 residues. The germline V gene encodes CDR1 MDHEN and CDR2 SYDVKM. In nucleotides, the CDR3 is TGTGCCAGCAGTTTACGACTAGCTGGTCCAGATACGCAGTATTTT. Protein product: CASSLRLAGPDTQYF.

The chain combines TRBV28 with TRBJ1-5; D call uncertain. CDR1 MDHEN and CDR2 SYDVKM come from the germline V gene. There are 15 residues in the CDR3. V lost 3 bases to trimming and J lost 4 bases, with 13 bases between them. CDR3 region: CASSFMDFLNQPQHF. CDR3 DNA sequence: TGTGCCAGCAGTTTCATGGACTTTTTGAATCAGCCCCAGCATTTT.

The chain employs TRBV7-9 and TRBJ2-7; 13 nucleotides match TRBD2. With V trimmed by 4 bases and J by 3 bases, 6 bases remained unmatched. The CDR3 is 16 amino acids. CDR1 SEHNR and CDR2 FQNEAQ come from the germline V gene (reference sequence). The CDR3 is CASSWGLAGPRYEQYF. DNA of the CDR3: TGTGCCAGCAGCTGGGGACTAGCGGGACCCCGCTACGAGCAGTACTTC.

This clone was recorded a few times. The V call is TRBV5-1, the J call TRBJ2-3; D uncertain. This CDR3 is built from 14 residues. V lost 0 bases and J 0 bases, leaving 5 bases between the germline ends. The germline CDR1 and CDR2 sequences are SGHRS and YFSETQ. This CDR3 reads CASSLAESTDTQYF. CDR3 DNA: TGCGCCAGCAGCTTGGCCGAGAGCACAGATACGCAGTATTTT.

This clone was seen a few times. The rearrangement joins TRBV4-3 to TRBJ2-1; TRBD1 matches 8 bases. The CDR3 contains 18 residues. CDR1 is LGHNA, CDR2 YSLEER, per germline. Trimming cost V 0 bases and J 8 bases; bases outside gene matches: 15. The CDR3 loop reads CASSQDMAGGLAGDEQFF. The CDR3 DNA sequence: TGCGCCAGCAGCCAAGATATGGCAGGGGGCCTGGCCGGCGATGAGCAGTTCTTC.

The V call is TRBV7-6, the J call TRBJ2-1; a possible D gene is TRBD1 (6 bases). The germline gives CDR1 SGHVS, CDR2 FNYEAQ. The CDR3 totals 15 residues. The V end was cut by 3 bases, the J end by 9 bases, with 18 bases between. CDR3 sequence (DNA): TGTGCCAGCAGCTTCGGGGACAACGTACCGAGTGAGCAGTTCTTC. Translating gives CASSFGDNVPSEQFF.

The chain is built from TRBV6-5 and TRBJ2-7; TRBD2 matches 13 bases. Germline CDR1 is MNHEY and CDR2 is SVGAGI. This CDR3 region has 14 residues. Germline trimming cut 5 bases from V and 2 bases from J; bases unmatched to any gene: 0. Here the CDR3 DNA reads TGTGCCAGCAGTGGGACTAGCGGGACCTACGAGCAGTACTTC. It is translated as CASSGTSGTYEQYF.

The chain recombines TRBV6-1 with TRBJ1-5, with a weak D call TRBD1 (5 bases). Germline lookup yields CDR1 MNHNS and CDR2 SASEGT. V lost 2 bases and J 3 bases, leaving 14 bases between the germline ends. The CDR3 runs to 16 residues. The CDR3 sequence is CASSEWGAGNNQPQHF. CDR3 sequence (DNA): TGTGCCAGCAGTGAATGGGGTGCAGGGAACAATCAGCCCCAGCATTTT.

The chain combines TRBV7-9 with TRBJ2-1; 9 positions match TRBD2. Germline CDR1 and CDR2: SEHNR and FQNEAQ (reference sequence). The ends lost 5 bases at V and 7 bases at J; junction bases unmatched: 6. CDR3 length equals 14 residues. This CDR3 reads CASSPGLASNEQFF. The CDR3 coding sequence is TGTGCCAGCAGCCCCGGACTAGCGTCTAATGAGCAGTTCTTC.

There are a few counts of this clone. The CDR3 DNA sequence: TGTGCCAGCAGTGAAAGGGACAGGGTGACTGGGGCCAACGTCCTGACTTTC. This codes for CASSERDRVTGANVLTF. The V and J genes are TRBV6-1 and TRBJ2-6; 9 bases agree with TRBD1. Germline V gene lookup returns CDR1 MNHNS and CDR2 SASEGT. Trimming at V came to 2 bases and at J to 2 bases, leaving 4 bases not matched to a gene. The CDR3 has 17 residues.

Points on this clone: Its ends do not fully match the called genes, so a read error is possible. This chain uses TRBV9 with TRBJ1-4; TRBD1 is a possible D gene (5 bases). The length of the CDR3 is 14 residues. Germline V gene lookup returns CDR1 SGDLS and CDR2 YYNGEE. CDR3 coding DNA: TGTGCCAGCAGCGTAGGAGCACAGGTTGAAAAACTGCTTTTT. Translated, it gives CASSVGAQVEKLLF.

This chain links TRBV15 with TRBJ2-7; a possible D gene is TRBD1 (5 bases). Germline V gene data show CDR1 as LNHNV and CDR2 as YYDKDF (reference sequence). The CDR3 consists of 14 residues. V was cut by 0 bases and J by 0 bases, with 6 bases left in between. The CDR3, as DNA: TGTGCCACCAGCAGAGATAGGGGCTCCTACGAGCAGTACTTC. Its translation: CATSRDRGSYEQYF.

The chain links TRBV7-6 to TRBJ2-5, with 8 bases matching TRBD1. The CDR3 contains 15 residues. Looked up from germline, CDR1 is SGHVS and CDR2 is FNYEAQ. V trimming: 3 bases; J trimming: 5 bases; junction bases outside the gene matches: 8. The CDR3 sequence is CASSLPWTGMETQYF. CDR3 DNA: TGTGCCAGCAGCTTGCCCTGGACAGGGATGGAGACCCAGTACTTC. Full variable domain (outside the CDR3, taken from reference TRBV7-6 and TRBJ2-5): GAGVSQSPRYKVTKRGQDVALRCDPISGHVSLYWYRQALGQGPEFLTYFNYEAQQDKSGLPNDRFSAERPEGSISTLTIQRTEQRDSAMYRCASSLPWTGMETQYFGPGTRLLVL.

J is TRBJ2-5 and V is TRBV27; 9 nucleotides match TRBD1. Per germline, CDR1 MNHEY and CDR2 SMNVEV (reference sequence). The junction had 7 bases not matched to a gene; V was cut back by 6 bases and J by 5 bases. This CDR3 comprises 14 residues. CDR3 loop: CASSGQGRGETQYF. The CDR3, as DNA: TGTGCCAGCAGCGGACAGGGGCGGGGGGAGACCCAGTACTTC.

The chain has TRBV30 and TRBJ2-1; 10 nucleotides match TRBD1. This CDR3 has 14 residues. Germline-derived CDR1 and CDR2 are GTSNPN and SVGIG (reference sequence). The V and J ends lost 3 bases and 6 bases, in that order; junction bases with no gene match: 5. CDR3 amino acids: CAWSSGTGVNEQFF. In nucleotides, the CDR3 is TGTGCCTGGAGCTCCGGGACAGGGGTCAATGAGCAGTTCTTC. The full variable domain, in which reference TRBV30 and TRBJ2-1 provide the parts outside the CDR3, is SQTIHQWPATLVQPVGSPLSLECTVEGTSNPNLYWYRQAAGRGLQLLFYSVGIGQISSEVPQNLSASRPQDRQFILSSKKLLLSDSGFYLCAWSSGTGVNEQFFGPGTRLTVL.

The chain carries TRBV19 and TRBJ2-5; 8 bases fit TRBD1. Trimming cost V 7 bases and J 0 bases; bases outside gene matches: 7. This CDR3 contains 15 residues. The V gene's germline CDR1 is LNHDA and CDR2 SQIVND (reference sequence). CDR3 protein: CASTRTGWHQETQYF. The CDR3 region has the DNA TGTGCCAGTACCCGGACAGGGTGGCACCAAGAGACCCAGTACTTC.

V is TRBV6-5 and J is TRBJ2-1; 9 nucleotides agree with TRBD2. This CDR3 spans 15 amino acids. J lost 7 bases, V lost 0 bases, and 4 bases had no gene match. Per the germline V gene, CDR1 is MNHEY and CDR2 is SVGAGI. The CDR3 sequence is CASSYSAGGPNEQFF. The CDR3 coding sequence is TGTGCCAGCAGTTACTCTGCGGGAGGGCCTAATGAGCAGTTCTTC.

This chain connects TRBV9 to TRBJ1-1; possibly TRBD1 for D (6 bases). The CDR3 contains 14 residues. Germline V gene sequence: CDR1 SGDLS, CDR2 YYNGEE. The V gene lost 4 bases and the J gene lost 7 bases, with 17 bases spanning the gap. In DNA, the CDR3 is TGTGCCAGCAGCCCAGGGGATAATCTTAATGAAGCTTTCTTT. Residues: CASSPGDNLNEAFF.

V and J are TRBV25-1 and TRBJ1-2; D not certain. Trimming took 3 bases from V and 5 from J, leaving 4 bases between them. The germline V gene encodes CDR1 MGHDK and CDR2 SYGVNS. There are 11 residues in the CDR3. CDR3 region: CASSESYGYTF. CDR3 nucleotide sequence: TGTGCCAGCAGTGAGAGTTATGGCTACACCTTC.

This chain uses TRBV4-3 with TRBJ2-5; maybe TRBD2 (6 bases). V was trimmed by 0 bases and J by 7 bases, leaving 6 bases between them. CDR3 size: 12 residues. Germline values: CDR1 LGHNA, CDR2 YSLEER. The CDR3 here is CASSQDSGTQYF. CDR3 sequence (DNA): TGCGCCAGCAGCCAAGATAGCGGGACCCAGTACTTC.

The chain employs TRBV7-2 and TRBJ2-7, with TRBD2 as a possible D gene (6 bases). From germline, CDR1 is SGHTA and CDR2 FQGNSA. The CDR3 contains 13 residues. The V gene lost 5 bases and the J gene lost 3 bases, with 11 bases spanning the gap. The CDR3 nucleotides read TGTGCCAGCAGCCGCACTAGCTTCTACGAGCAGTACTTC. It codes for CASSRTSFYEQYF. The whole variable domain, filled in from reference TRBV7-2 and TRBJ2-7, reads GAGVSQSPSNKVTEKGKDVELRCDPISGHTALYWYRQSLGQGLEFLIYFQGNSAPDKSGLPSDRFSAERTGGSVSTLTIQRTQQEDSAVYLCASSRTSFYEQYFGPGTRLTVT.